The sample holds many counts of the clone carrying this TCR beta chain. Its antigen is not known. The CDR3 spans 17 residues. Looked up from germline, CDR1 is PRHDT and CDR2 is FYEKMQ (reference sequence). The germline V and J ends were trimmed by 6 bases and 2 bases, with 23 bases remaining between them. This record belongs to a study of identical twins. Broader study findings: Invariant cells of the MAIT and iNKT types might have partly distorted the zero-insertion analyses. Twins' excess sharing was less marked for out-of-frame beta sequences.

TCRdb called the 5' RACE reads again in MiXCR, with one record for every CDR3 protein. In the table there are a few hundred thousand distinct CDR3 sequences, around 18% of which are singletons. Source material: naive T cells sorted from blood. The rearrangement joins TRBV13 to TRBJ2-7, with D uncertain. This clonotype originated in a man aged 50-59 years in good health. The CDR3 nucleotides are TGTGCCAGCAGTTCTAACCTCTATAGGCAGGAAGCCTACGAGCAGTACTTC. This sequence encodes CASSSNLYRQEAYEQYF.